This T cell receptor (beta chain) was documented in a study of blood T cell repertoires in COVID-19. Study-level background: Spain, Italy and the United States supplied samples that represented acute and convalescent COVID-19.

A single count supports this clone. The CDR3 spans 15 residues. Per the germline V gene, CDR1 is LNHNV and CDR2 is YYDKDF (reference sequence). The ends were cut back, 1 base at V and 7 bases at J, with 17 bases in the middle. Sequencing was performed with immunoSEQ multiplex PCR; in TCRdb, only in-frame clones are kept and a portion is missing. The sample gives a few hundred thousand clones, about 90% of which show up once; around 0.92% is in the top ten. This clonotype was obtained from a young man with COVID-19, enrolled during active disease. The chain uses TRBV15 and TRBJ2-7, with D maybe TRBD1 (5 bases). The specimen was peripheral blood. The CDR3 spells CATSRGSGFSEEQYF. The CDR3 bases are TGTGCCACCAGCAGAGGATCAGGGTTCTCAGAAGAGCAGTACTTC.